These 3 T cell receptor beta chains were all obtained from the same sample, sequenced in a study of blood T cell repertoires in COVID-19. Profiling relied on immunoSEQ multiplex PCR, and the TCRdb table lists in-frame clones only, not all of them. The sample lists over 200,000 clones; around 89% were seen once. The sequenced sample was peripheral blood. The receptors originated from a man aged 30-40 years with COVID-19, enrolled during active disease.

The gene calls are TRBV6-5 and TRBJ1-5, with 8 bases matching TRBD1. The CDR3 sequence is 15 residues long. The germline gives CDR1 MNHEY, CDR2 SVGAGI. Trimming removed 6 bases from V and 4 bases from J; junction bases left unmatched: 8. The CDR3 is CASSFGQGSNQPQHF. The CDR3 DNA follows: TGTGCCAGCAGCTTCGGACAGGGCTCGAATCAGCCCCAGCATTTT.

V gene TRBV6-2 or TRBV6-3 combines with J gene TRBJ1-1; D is unclear. Per germline, CDR1 MNHEY and CDR2 SVGEGT. Between the trimmed V and J ends, which lost 1 base and 0 bases, there was a span of 9 bases. This CDR3 is 15 amino acids long. The CDR3 coding sequence is TGTGCCAGCAGTTACTACACCAATATGAACACTGAAGCTTTCTTT. Protein sequence: CASSYYTNMNTEAFF.

The rearrangement links TRBV5-1 to TRBJ2-3; weak D call: TRBD2 (5 bases). This CDR3 is built from 15 residues. Looked up from germline, CDR1 is SGHRS and CDR2 is YFSETQ. With 4 bases removed from V and 8 bases from J, the gap between germline ends came to 20 bases. The chain's CDR3 is CASSPMVIGEGTQYF. In DNA form, the CDR3 reads TGCGCCAGCAGCCCAATGGTTATAGGAGAGGGTACGCAGTATTTT.